Following are 18 T cell receptor beta chains from one sample sequenced in a study of T cell responses to AZD1222 COVID-19 vaccine. Some clones are missing from TCRdb's copy, which holds only in-frame ones; the method was immunoSEQ multiplex PCR. This table holds about 120,000 clones, approximately 83% found once. Specimen: peripheral blood, collected on day 0 of AZD1222 vaccination. These receptor sequences come from an adult in good health.

J is TRBJ1-2 and V is TRBV10-3; no clear D. This CDR3 region has 13 residues. Germline V gives CDR1 ENHRY, CDR2 SYGVKD. Trimming shortened V by 7 bases and J by 2 bases, and 11 bases separated the two germline ends. CDR3 protein: CAIKGATNYGYTF. The CDR3 DNA sequence: TGTGCCATCAAGGGAGCGACGAACTATGGCTACACCTTC.

This chain uses TRBV6-5 with TRBJ1-2, with D possibly being TRBD1 (5 bases). The CDR3 length is 15 residues. Germline values: CDR1 MNHEY, CDR2 SVGAGI. V lost 4 bases to trimming and J lost 8 bases, with 20 bases between them. CDR3 DNA sequence: TGTGCCAGCAGTTCAGGCGGGGCCCCTTCCGGCGGCTACACCTTC. The encoded protein is CASSSGGAPSGGYTF.

The CDR3 nucleotides read TGTGCCAGCAGTTTAATGTTCTGGGACAGGGGGCGAATCACTGGGGCCAACGTCCTGACTTTC. Its translation is CASSLMFWDRGRITGANVLTF. The V gene is TRBV27, the J gene TRBJ2-6; the match to TRBD1 covers 12 bases. The V and J ends lost 2 bases and 2 bases, in that order; junction bases with no gene match: 13. CDR1 is MNHEY, CDR2 SMNVEV, per germline (reference sequence). CDR3 length: 21 amino acids. Full variable domain (missing parts from reference TRBV27 and TRBJ2-6): EAQVTQNPRYLITVTGKKLTVTCSQNMNHEYMSWYRQDPGLGLRQIYYSMNVEVTDKGDVPEGYKVSRKEKRNFPLILESPSPNQTSLYFCASSLMFWDRGRITGANVLTFGAGSRLTVL.

The chain links TRBV6-5 to TRBJ2-1, with D perhaps TRBD1 or TRBD2 (5 bases each). The length of the CDR3 is 13 residues. Trimming cost V 7 bases and J 2 bases, with 9 bases left between them. Germline V gives CDR1 MNHEY, CDR2 SVGAGI. CDR3 loop: CASKWGTYNEQFF. CDR3 DNA sequence: TGTGCCAGCAAATGGGGGACCTACAATGAGCAGTTCTTC.

This chain uses TRBV19 with TRBJ1-1, with D hard to call. CDR3 length: 16 residues. Trimming cost V 6 bases and J 3 bases, with 20 bases left between them. Germline CDR1 and CDR2: LNHDA and SQIVND (reference sequence). CDR3 sequence: CASSPILGSGDTEAFF. As DNA, the CDR3 is TGTGCCAGTAGCCCTATATTGGGGAGCGGGGACACTGAAGCTTTCTTT. The whole variable domain, remainder taken from reference TRBV19 and TRBJ1-1, is DGGITQSPKYLFRKEGQNVTLSCEQNLNHDAMYWYRQDPGQGLRLIYYSQIVNDFQKGDIAEGYSVSREKKESFPLTVTSAQKNPTAFYLCASSPILGSGDTEAFFGQGTRLTVV.

A few counts support this clone. V is TRBV7-3 and J is TRBJ2-5; TRBD1 aligns across 8 bases. The CDR3 consists of 14 residues. Per the germline V gene, CDR1 is SGHTA and CDR2 is FQGTGA. The ends lost 2 bases at V and 7 bases at J; junction bases unmatched: 6. The DNA of the CDR3 is TGTGCCAGCAGCTTAGCTGGACAGGGAGGGACCCAGTACTTC. Protein sequence: CASSLAGQGGTQYF.

V is TRBV6-5 and J is TRBJ2-7; the D is unclear. Germline V lookup: CDR1 MNHEY, CDR2 SVGAGI. Trimming stripped 6 bases from V and 0 bases from J, with 9 bases between. The CDR3 spans 13 residues. This CDR3 is CASSSTRSYEQYF. The CDR3 DNA sequence: TGTGCCAGCAGCTCTACCCGCTCCTACGAGCAGTACTTC.

This sequence joins TRBV30 and TRBJ1-6; D is undetermined. Germline V CDR1 and CDR2: GTSNPN, SVGIG (reference sequence). Deletions cut 2 bases from V and 7 bases from J, with 12 bases between. This CDR3 has 14 residues. This chain's CDR3 is CAWSSSGRNSPLHF. CDR3 bases: TGTGCCTGGAGTAGCTCAGGACGAAATTCACCCCTCCACTTT.

This chain links TRBV7-2 with TRBJ2-7; 8 nucleotides agree with TRBD2. Trimming at V came to 6 bases and at J to 5 bases, leaving 9 bases not matched to a gene. This CDR3 contains 14 residues. CDR1 is SGHTA and CDR2 is FQGNSA in the germline V gene. This CDR3 reads CASRNPAGGNEQYF. DNA of the CDR3: TGTGCCAGCAGAAACCCGGCGGGGGGCAACGAGCAGTACTTC.

The chain couples TRBV6-5 to TRBJ1-4, with 9 bases aligning to TRBD1. The CDR3 is made up of 14 amino acids. Germline loops: CDR1 MNHEY, CDR2 SVGAGI. V shed 6 bases, J shed 8 bases, and the junction held 7 bases outside the gene matches. CDR3 DNA sequence: TGTGCCAGCAGCGACAGGGGGGGTCGAGAAAAACTGTTTTTT. It translates to CASSDRGGREKLFF.

The chain recombines TRBV5-1 with TRBJ2-5; the D is unclear. Germline V gene data show CDR1 as SGHRS and CDR2 as YFSETQ. This CDR3 contains 13 residues. V lost 1 base and J 3 bases, leaving 7 bases between the germline ends. CDR3 sequence reads: CASSLLVEETQYF. The CDR3 region has the DNA TGCGCCAGCAGCTTGTTGGTTGAAGAGACCCAGTACTTC.

This sequence joins TRBV18 and TRBJ2-3; the match to TRBD1 covers 10 bases. The CDR3 length is 16 residues. Germline assignment: CDR1 KGHSH and CDR2 LQKENI. J lost 1 base, V lost 3 bases, and 4 bases had no gene match. The CDR3 is CASSPAGTGGTDTQYF. DNA of the CDR3: TGTGCCAGCTCACCCGCCGGGACAGGGGGCACAGATACGCAGTATTTT.

V is TRBV5-6 and J is TRBJ2-3; D remains ambiguous. The germline V and J ends were trimmed by 4 bases and 0 bases, with 3 bases remaining between them. Germline V gene lookup returns CDR1 SGHDT and CDR2 YYEEEE. The CDR3 extends over 12 amino acids. The CDR3 DNA reads as TGTGCCAGCAGCCTCAGCACAGATACGCAGTATTTT. Its translation: CASSLSTDTQYF.

This clone was recorded once. The genes are TRBV6-1 and TRBJ2-5, with TRBD2 identical over 13 bases. The CDR3 loop spans 17 amino acids. After removal of 2 bases from V and 5 bases from J, the junction contained 8 bases not matched to a gene. Germline CDR1 reads MNHNS; CDR2 reads SASEGT. The CDR3 protein is CASSEFLRGLAGETQYF. Here the CDR3 DNA reads TGTGCCAGCAGTGAATTTCTCAGGGGACTAGCGGGGGAGACCCAGTACTTC.

This clone occurred a few times. The CDR3 nucleotides are TGTGCCAGCAGTTACTCGGCTGGTAAGGGTCAGCCCCAGCATTTT. It specifies CASSYSAGKGQPQHF. The V gene is TRBV6-5, the J gene TRBJ1-5; D uncertain. V dropped 0 bases and J dropped 6 bases, with 12 bases sitting between them. The CDR3 consists of 15 residues. The germline CDR1 and CDR2 sequences are MNHEY and SVGAGI.

This clone was recorded a few times. The J gene is TRBJ2-7, the V gene TRBV15; the D gene could be TRBD1 or TRBD2 (5 bases each). V lost 0 bases and J lost 3, with 15 bases in between. Germline V gene data show CDR1 as LNHNV and CDR2 as YYDKDF (reference sequence). The CDR3 consists of 16 residues. For the CDR3, the DNA is TGTGCCACCAGCAGAGATATTAACGCAGGGAGCTACGAGCAGTACTTC. Translated, it gives CATSRDINAGSYEQYF.

This chain joins TRBV9 and TRBJ2-1, with D possibly matching TRBD2 (5 bases). The V gene's germline CDR1 is SGDLS and CDR2 YYNGEE. The V and J ends lost 0 bases and 0 bases respectively, with 7 bases between them. The CDR3 is 15 residues long. CDR3 loop: CASSVVGSSYNEQFF. The CDR3 DNA reads TGTGCCAGCAGCGTAGTTGGGAGCTCCTACAATGAGCAGTTCTTC.

In this sample, this clone turned up once. This chain joins TRBV30 and TRBJ2-3; D may match TRBD1 or TRBD2 (5 bases each). Deletions cut 0 bases from V and 6 bases from J, with 13 bases between. The CDR3 is 14 amino acids. Germline V gene lookup returns CDR1 GTSNPN and CDR2 SVGIG (reference sequence). This chain's CDR3 is CAWSVGRYKDTQYF. DNA of the CDR3: TGTGCCTGGAGTGTGGGACGGTACAAGGATACGCAGTATTTT. Full variable domain (rest looked up from reference TRBV30 and TRBJ2-3): SQTIHQWPATLVQPVGSPLSLECTVEGTSNPNLYWYRQAAGRGLQLLFYSVGIGQISSEVPQNLSASRPQDRQFILSSKKLLLSDSGFYLCAWSVGRYKDTQYFGPGTRLTVL.